A single sample is the source of the 11 T cell receptor beta chains below, sequenced in a study of T-cell reconstitution after alpha-beta-depleted transplantation in children (dated by TCRdb to the mid-2010s). The method behind the library was PCR. TCRdb shows the sequencer as Illumina HiSeq 2500. TCR library preparation used molecular barcoding, with unique molecular identifiers applied to normalize quantification of the TCRbeta repertoire. TCRdb applied fastp at Q25 and MiXCR to the public reads, then kept only in-frame beta chains. Rows with one shared CDR3 protein collapse into an entry with the most common genes and DNA. Across this sample there are about 610,000 distinct CDR3 sequences, with about 10% seen only once. The ten top clones hold about 4.2% of the sample. The specimen comprised PBMCs from the stem cell graft donor, sampled from the stem cell graft. The receptors here all came from a human donor who donated a stem cell graft to a child with acute myeloid leukemia.

The J gene is TRBJ2-3, the V gene TRBV15; the D gene is possibly TRBD1 (6 bases). The ends were cut back, 5 bases at V and 3 bases at J, with 9 bases in the middle. CDR1 and CDR2 from the germline V gene are LNHNV and YYDKDF (reference sequence). The CDR3 is 13 amino acids. The CDR3 region is CATSPRGTDTQYF. In nucleotides, the CDR3 is TGTGCCACCAGCCCTAGGGGGACAGATACGCAGTATTTT. Drawing the rest from reference TRBV15 and TRBJ2-3, the complete variable domain is DAMVIQNPRYQVTQFGKPVTLSCSQTLNHNVMYWYQQKSSQAPKLLFHYYDKDFNNEADTPDNFQSRRPNTSFCFLDIRSPGLGDTAMYLCATSPRGTDTQYFGPGTRLTVL.

The chain recombines TRBV15 with TRBJ1-2; D possibly corresponds to TRBD1 (6 bases). The CDR3 sequence is 13 residues long. CDR1 and CDR2 from the germline V gene are LNHNV and YYDKDF (reference sequence). Trimming removed 1 base at V and 8 bases at J, with 11 bases between. The CDR3 bases are TGTGCCACCAGCAGAGGGGGGGCAGAAGGCTACACCTTC. This encodes CATSRGGAEGYTF.

The table lists this clonotype with a few counts. The rearrangement links TRBV20-1 to TRBJ1-4; D remains ambiguous. The germline CDR1 and CDR2 sequences are DFQATT and SNEGSKA (reference sequence). The ends were cut back, 1 base at V and 8 bases at J, with 17 bases in the middle. The CDR3 extends over 15 amino acids. Here the CDR3 reads CSARVGQASWEKLFF. CDR3 coding DNA: TGCAGTGCTAGAGTCGGTCAGGCCTCGTGGGAAAAACTGTTTTTT.

This clonotype came up a few times. The CDR3 coding sequence is TGTGCCAGCAGCCCAAGCGGGAGCTGGAACAATGAGCAGTTCTTC. Encoded protein: CASSPSGSWNNEQFF. This rearrangement joins TRBV14 to TRBJ2-1, with 8 bases matching TRBD2. The CDR3 totals 15 residues. V lost 4 bases to trimming and J lost 5 bases; unmatched junction nucleotides: 7. The germline CDR1 and CDR2 sequences are SGHDN and FVKESK. Variable domain in full (rest from reference TRBV14 and TRBJ2-1): EAGVTQFPSHSVIEKGQTVTLRCDPISGHDNLYWYRRVMGKEIKFLLHFVKESKQDESGMPNNRFLAERTGGTYSTLKVQPAELEDSGVYFCASSPSGSWNNEQFFGPGTRLTVL.

This chain uses TRBV27 with TRBJ2-7; the match to TRBD2 covers 14 bases. The CDR3 is 17 residues long. The V gene's germline CDR1 is MNHEY and CDR2 SMNVEV (reference sequence). Unmatched junction bases numbered 5, after V lost 0 bases and J lost 4 bases. The CDR3 DNA reads TGTGCCAGCAGTTTATCGATCGGGACTAGCGGGAGTTACGAGCAGTACTTC. Protein sequence: CASSLSIGTSGSYEQYF.

This clonotype came up a few times. This sequence joins TRBV20-1 and TRBJ2-1, with 7 bases identical to TRBD2. Germline CDR1 and CDR2: DFQATT and SNEGSKA (reference sequence). The CDR3 is 13 residues long. The J segment lost 6 bases and the V segment lost 6 bases, leaving 8 bases of the junction unmatched. This CDR3 is CSARTSDFNEQFF. CDR3 DNA sequence: TGCAGTGCGCGCACTAGCGATTTCAATGAGCAGTTCTTC.

This clonotype came up many times. The chain uses TRBV7-3 and TRBJ2-3; D uncertain. The V end lost 0 bases, the J end lost 4 bases, and 8 bases lay between the germline ends. The CDR3 sequence is 14 residues long. The V gene's germline CDR1 is SGHTA and CDR2 FQGTGA. CDR3 in amino acids: CASSLTGRADTQYF. In nucleotides, the CDR3 is TGTGCCAGCAGCTTAACGGGTAGGGCAGATACGCAGTATTTT.

This clonotype was counted many times. The chain's CDR3 is CSARGASWGDYF. The CDR3, as DNA: TGCAGTGCCCGGGGAGCCTCCTGGGGGGACTACTTC. The chain carries TRBV20-1 and TRBJ2-4; perhaps TRBD2 as D (6 bases). This CDR3 has 12 residues. V gave up 6 bases and J gave up 16 bases, with 22 bases separating them. Germline CDR1 reads DFQATT; CDR2 reads SNEGSKA (reference sequence).

A few counts support this clonotype. The CDR3 is CASSSGLSAFF. CDR3 DNA: TGTGCCAGCAGCTCCGGGCTCTCAGCTTTCTTT. This sequence joins TRBV7-9 and TRBJ1-1; no reliable D call. The V end was cut by 4 bases, the J end by 10 bases, with 10 bases between. The length of the CDR3 is 11 residues. CDR1 is SEHNR and CDR2 is FQNEAQ in the germline V gene (reference sequence).

This clonotype is a singleton in its sample. This chain joins TRBV3-1 and TRBJ2-1, with D unclear. V lost 8 bases, J lost 4 bases, and 21 bases lay in between. Germline-derived CDR1 and CDR2 are LGHDT and YNNKEL (reference sequence). The CDR3 runs 16 residues. In nucleotides, the CDR3 is TGTGCCAGCTCTCACGGCGGACCCCGAGTGTACAATGAGCAGTTCTTC. Encoded protein: CASSHGGPRVYNEQFF.

The rearrangement uses TRBV28 and TRBJ2-7, with D hard to call. CDR3 length: 12 residues. Trimming removed 7 bases from V and 3 bases from J, with 10 bases in between. Germline V lookup: CDR1 MDHEN, CDR2 SYDVKM. The CDR3 loop reads CASTPGDYEQYF. The CDR3, as DNA: TGTGCCAGCACCCCTGGTGACTACGAGCAGTACTTC.